This is a list of T cell receptor beta chains from one sample in a study of CD8 T cells in ankylosing spondylitis. TCRdb processed the 5' RACE reads anew with MiXCR; each CDR3 protein has one entry. This table holds approximately 220,000 distinct CDR3 sequences, about 26% found once. The sequenced sample consisted of blood, either unsorted or a sorted T cell fraction (not recorded which). The receptor set was obtained from a male donor with ankylosing spondylitis or in good health (not recorded which). The CDR3 runs from the conserved cysteine through the conserved F or W. The listing skips clone size in some rows; elsewhere it reads once, few, many or a size class.

abundance: .
v_gene: TRBV18
j_gene: TRBJ1-5
CDR3aa: CASSPTTGRQPQHF

abundance: many
v_gene: TRBV10-3
j_gene: TRBJ2-1
CDR3aa: CAISDLGESLKQFF

abundance: many
v_gene: TRBV6-5
j_gene: TRBJ1-1
CDR3aa: CASSYPHRREAFF

abundance: .
v_gene: TRBV20-1
j_gene: TRBJ2-7
CDR3aa: CSARDSRGGSYEQYF

abundance: few
v_gene: TRBV6-1
j_gene: TRBJ1-2
CDR3aa: CASSESGRYSGYTF

abundance: many
v_gene: TRBV6-5
j_gene: TRBJ1-1
CDR3aa: CASSWGGGNTEAFF

abundance: .
v_gene: TRBV20-1
j_gene: TRBJ2-7
CDR3aa: CSASQAGRLEQYF

abundance: .
v_gene: TRBV20-1
j_gene: TRBJ2-5
CDR3aa: CSADRDRQETQYF

abundance: .
v_gene: TRBV20-1
j_gene: TRBJ2-3
CDR3aa: CSASTVGTDTQYF

abundance: many
v_gene: TRBV7-6
j_gene: TRBJ1-1
CDR3aa: CATRRGGRNTEAFF

abundance: .
v_gene: TRBV20-1
j_gene: TRBJ2-1
CDR3aa: CSARDFRRDRGTDEQFF

abundance: many
v_gene: TRBV20-1
j_gene: TRBJ2-1
CDR3aa: CSAGSGNEQFF

abundance: many
v_gene: TRBV3-1
j_gene: TRBJ1-5
CDR3aa: CASSQDMSQPQHF

abundance: .
v_gene: TRBV5-5
j_gene: TRBJ1-1
CDR3aa: CASTLRENTEAFF

abundance: .
v_gene: TRBV29-1
j_gene: TRBJ2-6
CDR3aa: CSVEGGAGVNVLTF

abundance: many
v_gene: TRBV5-1
j_gene: TRBJ2-1
CDR3aa: CASGRTGDSYNEQFF

abundance: few
v_gene: TRBV5-1
j_gene: TRBJ2-5
CDR3aa: CASSLVGSGTPQETQYF

abundance: many
v_gene: TRBV5-1
j_gene: TRBJ2-2
CDR3aa: CASSPWGAGTGELFF

abundance: .
v_gene: TRBV20-1
j_gene: TRBJ2-3
CDR3aa: CSASGLAVGASTDTQYF

abundance: many
v_gene: TRBV29-1
j_gene: TRBJ1-1
CDR3aa: CSVADRQYRETEAFF

abundance: many
v_gene: TRBV20-1
j_gene: TRBJ2-1
CDR3aa: CSAREPGLRYNEQFF

abundance: many
v_gene: TRBV28
j_gene: TRBJ1-5
CDR3aa: CASSFYQSNQPQHF

abundance: many
v_gene: TRBV29-1
j_gene: TRBJ1-2
CDR3aa: CSVSGFHGYTF

abundance: many
v_gene: TRBV7-7
j_gene: TRBJ2-1
CDR3aa: CASSFGTSGHEQFF

abundance: many
v_gene: TRBV20-1
j_gene: TRBJ2-5
CDR3aa: CSAPQGNQETQYF

abundance: .
v_gene: TRBV6-6
j_gene: TRBJ1-1
CDR3aa: CASSYMHSTEAFF

abundance: once
v_gene: TRBV20-1
j_gene: TRBJ2-1
CDR3aa: CSARGGLAGGGPYNEQFF

abundance: many
v_gene: TRBV7-2
j_gene: TRBJ1-2
CDR3aa: CASSFPGVTSYGYTF

abundance: many
v_gene: TRBV10-3
j_gene: TRBJ2-2
CDR3aa: CAISSEMTGGSGELFF

abundance: many
v_gene: TRBV12-3/TRBV12-4
j_gene: TRBJ2-1
CDR3aa: CASSSYRVAYNEQFF